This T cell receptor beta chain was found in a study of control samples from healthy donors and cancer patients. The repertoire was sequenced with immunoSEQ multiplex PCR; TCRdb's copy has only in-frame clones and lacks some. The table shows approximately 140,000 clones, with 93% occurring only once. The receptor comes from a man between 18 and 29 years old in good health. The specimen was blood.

As DNA, the CDR3 is TGTGCCAGCAGTCCGTTCCAAGGGCTAGCGGGGTGGGAGACCCAGTACTTC. Amino acids: CASSPFQGLAGWETQYF. The V call is TRBV27, the J call TRBJ2-5; TRBD2 matches at 9 bases. CDR1 and CDR2 from the germline V gene are MNHEY and SMNVEV (reference sequence). The trim removed 5 bases at V and 5 bases at J, leaving 15 bases unmatched. The CDR3 is made up of 17 amino acids.